This T cell receptor (beta chain) came from a study of T-cell reconstitution after alpha-beta-depleted transplantation in children listed by TCRdb under 2016. With respect to the entire study: The study quantitatively tracked T-cell immune reconstitution after TCRalphabeta/CD19-depleted allogeneic hematopoietic cell transplantation in children using TCR repertoire profiling.

Library preparation used PCR. Sequencing was carried out with an Illumina HiSeq 2500. To normalize quantification of the TCRbeta repertoire, the TCR libraries were built with molecular barcoding that relied on unique molecular identifiers. TCRdb reworked the public reads: Q25 trimming with fastp, MiXCR clone assembly, productive beta chains retained. Each record represents a unique CDR3 protein, reported with the most common genes and DNA among its rows. This sample lists some 100,000 distinct CDR3 sequences; less than 25% were detected once. About a fifth of the sample belongs to the ten largest clones. There are 15 amino acids in the CDR3, from cysteine to phenylalanine inclusive. Kept here is only the CDR3 DNA, which spans 45 bases and is read in frame from base 1. CDR1 and CDR2 (KGHDR, SFDVKD) derive from the germline V gene. V gives up 4 bases and J gives up 1 base, and the segment between their germline ends measures 11 bases.

Taken with the paper, the label for treatment or condition translates to: allogeneic hematopoietic cell transplantation with graft depleted of TCRalphabeta T cells and CD19 B cells. TCRalphabeta/CD19-depleted allogeneic hematopoietic cell grafts were given to the transplant recipients, all of whom were children. General study outcomes and caveats: About two months after transplant, the apparently early recovery of alphabetaT-cell counts reportedly depended on just several hundred clones that had expanded rapidly and came from non-depleted graft cells. The frequencies of hyperexpanded clones fell over the following months, and after one year, T-cell counts and TCRbeta diversity were mostly attributed to newly produced T cells. In some patients, the high TCRbeta diversity seen at day 60 was put down to recipient T cells and intrathymic progenitors that had survived conditioning.

As to this clonotype: No cognate antigen has been identified for it. It has no much larger one-base neighbor in the sample; base qualities were not kept.

The chain is encoded by TRBV24-1 joined to TRBJ2-3, with TRBD1 as a weak D call on 6 bases. The sequence came from a boy younger than 10 with acute lymphoblastic leukemia, due to receive a stem cell transplant. Sequencing used PBMCs, obtained before TCRalphabeta/CD19-depleted stem cell transplant. The CDR3 amino acid sequence is: CATSESQGGTDTQYF. In nucleotides, the sequence is TGTGCCACCAGTGAATCACAGGGTGGCACAGATACGCAGTATTTT.